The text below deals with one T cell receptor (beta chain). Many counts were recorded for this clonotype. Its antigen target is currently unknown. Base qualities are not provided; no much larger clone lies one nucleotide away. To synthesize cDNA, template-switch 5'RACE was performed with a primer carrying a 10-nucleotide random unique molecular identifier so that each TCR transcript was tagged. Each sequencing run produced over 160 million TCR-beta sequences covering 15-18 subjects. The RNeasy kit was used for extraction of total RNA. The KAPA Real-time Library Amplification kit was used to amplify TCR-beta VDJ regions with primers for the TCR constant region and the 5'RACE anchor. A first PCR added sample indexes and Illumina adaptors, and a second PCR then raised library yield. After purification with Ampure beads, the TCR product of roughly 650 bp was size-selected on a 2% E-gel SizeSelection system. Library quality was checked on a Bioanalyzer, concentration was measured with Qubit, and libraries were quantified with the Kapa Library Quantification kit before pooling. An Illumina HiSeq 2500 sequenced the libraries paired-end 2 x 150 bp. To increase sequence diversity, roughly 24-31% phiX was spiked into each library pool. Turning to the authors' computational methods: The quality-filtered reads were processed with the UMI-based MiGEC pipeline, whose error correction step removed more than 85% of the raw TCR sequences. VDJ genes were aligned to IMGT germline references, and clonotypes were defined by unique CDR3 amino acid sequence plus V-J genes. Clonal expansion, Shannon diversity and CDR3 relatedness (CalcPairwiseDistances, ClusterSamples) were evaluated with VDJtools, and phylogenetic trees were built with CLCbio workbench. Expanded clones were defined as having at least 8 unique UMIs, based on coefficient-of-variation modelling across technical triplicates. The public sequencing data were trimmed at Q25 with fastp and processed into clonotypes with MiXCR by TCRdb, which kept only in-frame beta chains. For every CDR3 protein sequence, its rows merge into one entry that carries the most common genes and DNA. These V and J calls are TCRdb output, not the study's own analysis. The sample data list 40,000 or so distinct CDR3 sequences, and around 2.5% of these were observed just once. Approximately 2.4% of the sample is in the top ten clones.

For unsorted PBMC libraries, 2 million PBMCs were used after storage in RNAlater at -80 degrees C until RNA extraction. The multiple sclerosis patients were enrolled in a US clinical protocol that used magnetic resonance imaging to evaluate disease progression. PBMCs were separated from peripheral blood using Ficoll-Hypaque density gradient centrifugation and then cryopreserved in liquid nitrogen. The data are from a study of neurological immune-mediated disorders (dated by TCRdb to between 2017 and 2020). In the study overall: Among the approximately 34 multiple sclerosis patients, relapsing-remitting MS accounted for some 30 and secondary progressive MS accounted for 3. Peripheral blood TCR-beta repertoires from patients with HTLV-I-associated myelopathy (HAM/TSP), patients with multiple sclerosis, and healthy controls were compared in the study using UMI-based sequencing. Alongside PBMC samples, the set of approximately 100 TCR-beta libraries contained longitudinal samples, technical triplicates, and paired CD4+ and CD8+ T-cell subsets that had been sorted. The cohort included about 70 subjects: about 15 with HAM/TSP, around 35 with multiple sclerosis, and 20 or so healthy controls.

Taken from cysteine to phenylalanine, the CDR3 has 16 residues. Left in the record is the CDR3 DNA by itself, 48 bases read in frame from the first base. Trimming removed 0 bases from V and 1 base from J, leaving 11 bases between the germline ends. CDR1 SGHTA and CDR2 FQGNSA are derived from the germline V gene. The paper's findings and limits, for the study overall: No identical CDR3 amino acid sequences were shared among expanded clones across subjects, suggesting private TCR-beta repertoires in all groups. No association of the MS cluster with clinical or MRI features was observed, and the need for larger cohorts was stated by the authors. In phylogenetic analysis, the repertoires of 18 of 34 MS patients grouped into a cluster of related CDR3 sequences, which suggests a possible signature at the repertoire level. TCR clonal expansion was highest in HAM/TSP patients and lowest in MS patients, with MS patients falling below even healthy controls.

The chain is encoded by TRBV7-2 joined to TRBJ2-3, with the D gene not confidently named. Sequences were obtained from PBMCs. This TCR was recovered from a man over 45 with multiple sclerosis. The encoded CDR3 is CASSLANSRGTDTQYF. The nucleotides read TGTGCCAGCAGCTTAGCCAATAGTCGGGGCACAGATACGCAGTATTTT.